Following are 16 T cell receptor beta chains from one sample sequenced in a study of graft-versus-host responses after intestinal transplantation. Sequencing was performed with immunoSEQ multiplex PCR; in TCRdb, only in-frame clones are kept and a portion is missing. The sample has about 93,000 clones; roughly 91% are singletons. No antigen is known for these receptors. The specimen was unstimulated CD8+ T cells sorted from spleen or lymph node cells, collected before intestinal transplant. All receptors derive from a human donor who received an intestinal transplant.

The genes are TRBV7-4 and TRBJ1-5; 8 bases agree with TRBD1. Germline V gene data show CDR1 as SGHVT and CDR2 as SQSDAQ. The CDR3 loop spans 18 amino acids. With V trimmed by 7 bases and J by 0 bases, 14 bases remained unmatched. CDR3 loop: CASMRTGRGLYSNQPQHF. In nucleotides, the CDR3 is TGTGCCAGCATGCGGACAGGGAGGGGGCTTTATAGCAATCAGCCCCAGCATTTT.

The genes are TRBV7-9 and TRBJ1-1; D remains ambiguous. CDR1 and CDR2 (germline): SEHNR, FQNEAQ (reference sequence). This CDR3 has 13 residues. With 7 bases removed from V and 2 bases from J, the gap between germline ends came to 11 bases. In DNA, the CDR3 is TGTGCCAGCATAGCTCATACTAACACTGAAGCTTTCTTT. Translating it yields CASIAHTNTEAFF.

V usage is TRBV27 and J usage is TRBJ2-1; a weak D match, TRBD1 (5 bases). V was trimmed by 6 bases and J by 5 bases, leaving 14 bases between them. CDR3 length: 14 residues. CDR1 MNHEY and CDR2 SMNVEV come from the germline V gene (reference sequence). Here the CDR3 reads CASSLGATDNEQFF. CDR3 DNA: TGTGCCAGCAGCCTAGGGGCCACCGACAATGAGCAGTTCTTC.

The V gene is TRBV6-1, the J gene TRBJ2-5; 7 bases agree with TRBD1. The CDR3 extends over 15 amino acids. Germline CDR1 and CDR2: MNHNS and SASEGT. Trimming removed 2 bases from V and 5 bases from J; junction bases left unmatched: 8. For the CDR3, the DNA is TGTGCCAGCAGTGAACCCCAACAGGGGATGGAGACCCAGTACTTC. Residues: CASSEPQQGMETQYF.

The V and J genes are TRBV19 and TRBJ2-3; weak D call: TRBD2 (6 bases). V lost 1 base, J lost 4 bases, and 9 bases lay in between. The CDR3 extends over 14 amino acids. Germline loops: CDR1 LNHDA, CDR2 SQIVND (reference sequence). CDR3 amino acids: CASSIAGVPDTQYF. For the CDR3, the DNA is TGTGCCAGTAGTATAGCGGGAGTCCCAGATACGCAGTATTTT.

The V gene is TRBV4-1, the J gene TRBJ1-1; D gene uncertain. This CDR3 contains 15 residues. Germline V gene sequence: CDR1 MGHRA, CDR2 YSYEKL. Between the trimmed V and J ends, which lost 0 bases and 4 bases, there was a span of 12 bases. CDR3 nucleotide sequence: TGCGCCAGCAGCCAAGATGGAGGTGGGAGCACTGAAGCTTTCTTT. This sequence encodes CASSQDGGGSTEAFF.

This rearrangement joins TRBV6-6 to TRBJ2-1; TRBD2 matches at 8 bases. CDR1 is MNHNY and CDR2 is SVGAGI in the germline V gene (reference sequence). V shed 5 bases and J 9 bases; nucleotides not matched to a gene: 12. CDR3 size: 15 residues. The CDR3 sequence is CASSLEVAGYLEQFF. The CDR3 nucleotides read TGTGCCAGCAGTCTCGAGGTAGCGGGATATCTTGAGCAGTTCTTC.

This chain connects TRBV7-6 to TRBJ1-2; 9 positions agree with TRBD1. The CDR3 is 15 amino acids. The V segment lost 0 bases and the J segment 5 bases; nucleotides outside the gene matches: 4. Germline lookup yields CDR1 SGHVS and CDR2 FNYEAQ. The CDR3 coding sequence is TGTGCCAGCAGCTTAGCGGGACAGGGAGATTATGGCTACACCTTC. It yields the protein CASSLAGQGDYGYTF. The full variable domain, its missing parts supplied by reference TRBV7-6 and TRBJ1-2, is GAGVSQSPRYKVTKRGQDVALRCDPISGHVSLYWYRQALGQGPEFLTYFNYEAQQDKSGLPNDRFSAERPEGSISTLTIQRTEQRDSAMYRCASSLAGQGDYGYTFGSGTRLTVV.

CDR3 DNA: TGTGCCAGCAGTTACTCGGCTAGCGGGTCCTACAATGAGCAGTTCTTC. Protein sequence: CASSYSASGSYNEQFF. The chain couples TRBV6-5 to TRBJ2-1; 8 bases are shared with TRBD2. This CDR3 comprises 16 residues. Germline loops: CDR1 MNHEY, CDR2 SVGAGI. The J segment lost 1 base and the V segment lost 0 bases, leaving 2 bases of the junction unmatched.

This clone has only one observation. V usage is TRBV5-4 and J usage is TRBJ2-1; tentative D call: TRBD1 (6 bases). The germline V gene has CDR1 SGHNT and CDR2 YYREEE (reference sequence). The CDR3 is 15 amino acids. V was clipped by 1 base and J by 4 bases, with 12 bases between them. The CDR3 DNA follows: TGTGCCAGCAGCTTGTTACAGGGCCCATACAATGAGCAGTTCTTC. It yields the protein CASSLLQGPYNEQFF.

A single count supports this clone. The chain carries TRBV30 and TRBJ1-1; no clear D gene. This CDR3 region has 14 residues. Trimming left V 1 base short and J 1 base short, with 10 bases between. The V gene's germline CDR1 is GTSNPN and CDR2 SVGIG (reference sequence). CDR3 loop: CAWSAPRRNTEAFF. The CDR3 nucleotides are TGTGCCTGGAGTGCCCCGAGGCGGAACACTGAAGCTTTCTTT. Full variable domain (outside the CDR3, taken from reference TRBV30 and TRBJ1-1): SQTIHQWPATLVQPVGSPLSLECTVEGTSNPNLYWYRQAAGRGLQLLFYSVGIGQISSEVPQNLSASRPQDRQFILSSKKLLLSDSGFYLCAWSAPRRNTEAFFGQGTRLTVV.

The chain uses TRBV7-9 and TRBJ1-3; D is uncertain. The CDR3 is 16 amino acids. Trimming took off 4 bases at V and 3 bases at J, with 16 bases between the two ends. Germline-derived CDR1 and CDR2 are SEHNR and FQNEAQ (reference sequence). CDR3 sequence (DNA): TGTGCCAGCAGCTCGCTGACTGAAATATTTGGAAACACCATATATTTT. Translating gives CASSSLTEIFGNTIYF.

In this sample, this clone turned up a few times. This chain joins TRBV2 and TRBJ1-1; D remains unclear. CDR1 SNHLY and CDR2 FYNNEI come from the germline V gene. V was clipped by 5 bases and J by 5 bases, with 15 bases between them. This CDR3 region has 14 residues. The CDR3 DNA follows: TGTGCCAGCAGTACAGACCTCCTGAGTACTGAAGCTTTCTTT. This gives the protein CASSTDLLSTEAFF.

The chain is built from TRBV5-6 and TRBJ2-7, with TRBD1 as a possible D gene (5 bases). Looked up from germline, CDR1 is SGHDT and CDR2 is YYEEEE. This CDR3 is 14 amino acids long. V lost 2 bases to trimming and J lost 1 base, with 10 bases between them. CDR3 bases: TGTGCCAGCAGCTTTGGGGCAGGGTCCTACGAGCAGTACTTC. Encoded protein: CASSFGAGSYEQYF.

The CDR3 protein is CASSGGGTYEQYF. In DNA form, the CDR3 reads TGTGCCAGCAGCGGCGGGGGAACCTACGAGCAGTACTTC. The chain links TRBV27 to TRBJ2-7; TRBD2 matches 7 bases. The CDR3 has 13 residues. Germline CDR1 reads MNHEY; CDR2 reads SMNVEV (reference sequence). V shed 6 bases, J shed 2 bases, and the junction held 4 bases outside the gene matches.

This chain joins TRBV11-2 and TRBJ1-1, with TRBD1 as a possible D gene (5 bases). This CDR3 has 16 amino acids. The germline V and J ends were trimmed by 4 bases and 7 bases, with 22 bases remaining between them. Per germline, CDR1 SGHAT and CDR2 FQNNGV. The CDR3: CASSSIIRAPRGEAFF. CDR3 sequence (DNA): TGTGCCAGCAGCTCCATAATTCGGGCCCCTAGGGGTGAAGCTTTCTTT.